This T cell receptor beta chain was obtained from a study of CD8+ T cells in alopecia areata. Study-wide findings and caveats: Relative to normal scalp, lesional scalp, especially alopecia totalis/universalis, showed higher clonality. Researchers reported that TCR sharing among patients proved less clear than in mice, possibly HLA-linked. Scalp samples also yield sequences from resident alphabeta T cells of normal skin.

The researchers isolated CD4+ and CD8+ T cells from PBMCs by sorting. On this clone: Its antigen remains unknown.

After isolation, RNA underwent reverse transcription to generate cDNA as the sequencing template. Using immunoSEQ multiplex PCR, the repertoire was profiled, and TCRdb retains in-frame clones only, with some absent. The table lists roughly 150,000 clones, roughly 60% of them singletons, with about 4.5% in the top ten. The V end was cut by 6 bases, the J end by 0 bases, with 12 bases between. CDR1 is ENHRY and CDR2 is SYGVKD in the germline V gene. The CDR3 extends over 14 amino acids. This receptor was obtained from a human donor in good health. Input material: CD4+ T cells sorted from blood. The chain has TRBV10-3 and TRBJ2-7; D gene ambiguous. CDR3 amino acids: CAIRGTESSYEQYF. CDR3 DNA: TGTGCCATCAGGGGAACGGAGAGCTCCTACGAGCAGTACTTC.